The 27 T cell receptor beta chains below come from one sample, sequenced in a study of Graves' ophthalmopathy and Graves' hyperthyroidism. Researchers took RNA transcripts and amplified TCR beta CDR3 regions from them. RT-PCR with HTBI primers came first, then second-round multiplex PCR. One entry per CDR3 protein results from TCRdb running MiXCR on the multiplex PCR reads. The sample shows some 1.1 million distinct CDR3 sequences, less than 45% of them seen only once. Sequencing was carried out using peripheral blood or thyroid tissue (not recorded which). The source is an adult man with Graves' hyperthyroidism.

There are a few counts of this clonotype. As DNA, the CDR3 is TGTGCCAGCATGAGTCGCCAAGGACGCAATCAGCCCCAGCATTTT. Encoded protein: CASMSRQGRNQPQHF. This sequence joins TRBV6-5 and TRBJ1-5, with no clear D. Germline V gene sequence: CDR1 MNHEY, CDR2 SVGAGI. There are 15 residues in the CDR3. Trimming took off 7 bases at V and 2 bases at J, with 15 bases between the two ends.

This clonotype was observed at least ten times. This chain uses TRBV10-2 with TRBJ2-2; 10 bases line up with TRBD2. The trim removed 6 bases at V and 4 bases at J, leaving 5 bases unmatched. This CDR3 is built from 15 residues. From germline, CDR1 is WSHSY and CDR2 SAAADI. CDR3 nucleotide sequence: TGCGCCAGCAGACCAAGCGGGGGGGGCACCGGGGAGCTGTTTTTT. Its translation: CASRPSGGGTGELFF.

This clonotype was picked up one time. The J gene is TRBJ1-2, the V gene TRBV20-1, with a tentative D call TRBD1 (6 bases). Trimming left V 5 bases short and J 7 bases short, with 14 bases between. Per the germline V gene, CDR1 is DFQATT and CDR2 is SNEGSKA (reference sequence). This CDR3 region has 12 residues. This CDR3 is CSASEGVTGYTF. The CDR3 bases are TGCAGTGCTTCGGAGGGGGTGACTGGCTACACCTTC.

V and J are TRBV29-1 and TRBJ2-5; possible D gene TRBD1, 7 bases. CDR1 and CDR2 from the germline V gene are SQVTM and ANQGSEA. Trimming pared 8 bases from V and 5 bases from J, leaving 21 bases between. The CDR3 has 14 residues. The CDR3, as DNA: TGCAGCCACCCTCAGGAGGGGGCAGTTGAGACCCAGTACTTC. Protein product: CSHPQEGAVETQYF.

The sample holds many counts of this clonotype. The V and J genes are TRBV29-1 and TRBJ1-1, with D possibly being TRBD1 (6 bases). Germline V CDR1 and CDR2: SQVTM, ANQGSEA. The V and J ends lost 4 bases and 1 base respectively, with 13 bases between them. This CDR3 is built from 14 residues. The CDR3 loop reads CSVAGGAKNTEAFF. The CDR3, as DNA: TGCAGCGTTGCCGGGGGCGCGAAGAACACTGAAGCTTTCTTT. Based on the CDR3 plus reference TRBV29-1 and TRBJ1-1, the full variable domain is SAVISQKPSRDICQRGTSLTIQCQVDSQVTMMFWYRQQPGQSLTLIATANQGSEATYESGFVIDKFPISRPNLTFSTLTVSNMSPEDSSIYLCSVAGGAKNTEAFFGQGTRLTVV.

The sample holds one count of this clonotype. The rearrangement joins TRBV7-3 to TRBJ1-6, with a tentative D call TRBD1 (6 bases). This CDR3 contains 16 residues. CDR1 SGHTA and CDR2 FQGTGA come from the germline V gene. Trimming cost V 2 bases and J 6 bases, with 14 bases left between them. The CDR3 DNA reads TGTGCCAGCAGCTTAGCTGAAGGGGGTCGTAATTCACCCCTCCACTTT. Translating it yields CASSLAEGGRNSPLHF. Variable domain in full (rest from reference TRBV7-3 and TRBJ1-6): GAGVSQTPSNKVTEKGKYVELRCDPISGHTALYWYRQSLGQGPEFLIYFQGTGAADDSGLPNDRFFAVRPEGSVSTLKIQRTERGDSAVYLCASSLAEGGRNSPLHFGNGTRLTVT.

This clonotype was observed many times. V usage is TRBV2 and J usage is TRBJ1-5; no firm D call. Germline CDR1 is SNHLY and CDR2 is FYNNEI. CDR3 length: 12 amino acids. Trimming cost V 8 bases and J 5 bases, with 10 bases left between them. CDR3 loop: CASVDGYQPQHF. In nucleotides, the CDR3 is TGTGCCAGCGTAGACGGTTATCAGCCCCAGCATTTT.

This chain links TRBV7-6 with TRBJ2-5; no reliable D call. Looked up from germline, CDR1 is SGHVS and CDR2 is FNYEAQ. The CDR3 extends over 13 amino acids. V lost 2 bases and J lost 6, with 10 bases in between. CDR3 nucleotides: TGTGCCAGCAGCTTATCAACTTTGCAGACCCAGTACTTC. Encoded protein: CASSLSTLQTQYF.

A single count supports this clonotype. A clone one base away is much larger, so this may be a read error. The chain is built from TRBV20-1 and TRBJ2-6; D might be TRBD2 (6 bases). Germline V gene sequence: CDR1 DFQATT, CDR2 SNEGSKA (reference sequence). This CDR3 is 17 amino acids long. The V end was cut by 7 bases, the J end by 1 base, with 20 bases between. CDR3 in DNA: TGCAGTGTTACGTTGGAGGGGTCGCGGTCTGGGGCCAACGTCCTGACTTTC. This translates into CSVTLEGSRSGANVLTF.

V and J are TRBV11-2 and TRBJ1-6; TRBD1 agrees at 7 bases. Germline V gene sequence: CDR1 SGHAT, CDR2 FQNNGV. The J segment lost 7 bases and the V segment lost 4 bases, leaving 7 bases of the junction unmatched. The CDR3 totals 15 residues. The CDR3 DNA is TGTGCCAGCAGCTCCGGGACAGAGGCCAATTCACCCCTCCACTTT. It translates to CASSSGTEANSPLHF. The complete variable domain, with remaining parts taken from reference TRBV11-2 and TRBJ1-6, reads EAGVAQSPRYKIIEKRQSVAFWCNPISGHATLYWYQQILGQGPKLLIQFQNNGVVDDSQLPKDRFSAERLKGVDSTLKIQPAKLEDSAVYLCASSSGTEANSPLHFGNGTRLTVT.

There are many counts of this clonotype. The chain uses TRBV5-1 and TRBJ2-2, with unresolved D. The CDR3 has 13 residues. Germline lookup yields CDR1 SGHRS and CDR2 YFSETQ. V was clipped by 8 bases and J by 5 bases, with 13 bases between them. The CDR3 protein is CASTPSQTGELFF. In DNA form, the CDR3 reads TGCGCCAGTACCCCCAGCCAGACCGGGGAGCTGTTTTTT. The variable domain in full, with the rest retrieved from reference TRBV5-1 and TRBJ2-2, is KAGVTQTPRYLIKTRGQQVTLSCSPISGHRSVSWYQQTPGQGLQFLFEYFSETQRNKGNFPGRFSGRQFSNSRSEMNVSTLELGDSALYLCASTPSQTGELFFGEGSRLTVL.

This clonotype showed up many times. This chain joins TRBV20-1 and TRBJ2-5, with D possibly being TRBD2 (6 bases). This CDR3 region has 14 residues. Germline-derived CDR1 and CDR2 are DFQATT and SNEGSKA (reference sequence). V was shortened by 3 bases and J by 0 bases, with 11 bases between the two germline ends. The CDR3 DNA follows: TGCAGTGCTAGCGGCGGGGTCCACCAAGAGACCCAGTACTTC. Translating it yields CSASGGVHQETQYF.

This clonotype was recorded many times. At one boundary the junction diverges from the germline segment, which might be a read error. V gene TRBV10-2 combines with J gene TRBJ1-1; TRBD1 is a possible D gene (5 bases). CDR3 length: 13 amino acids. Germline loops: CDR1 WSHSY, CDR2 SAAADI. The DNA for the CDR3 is TGTGCCAGCAGTGGACAACTGAACACTGAAGCTTTCTTT. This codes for CASSGQLNTEAFF.

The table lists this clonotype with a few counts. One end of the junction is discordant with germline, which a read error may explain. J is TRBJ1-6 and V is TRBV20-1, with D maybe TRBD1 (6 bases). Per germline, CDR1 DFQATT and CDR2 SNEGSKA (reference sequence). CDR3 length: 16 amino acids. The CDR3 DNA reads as TGCAGTGCTAAGGACAGCTCAAACTCCTATAATACACCCCTCCACTTT. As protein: CSAKDSSNSYNTPLHF.

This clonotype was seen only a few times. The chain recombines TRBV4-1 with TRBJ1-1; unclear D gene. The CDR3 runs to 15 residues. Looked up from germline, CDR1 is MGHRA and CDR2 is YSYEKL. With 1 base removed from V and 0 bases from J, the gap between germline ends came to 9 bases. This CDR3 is CASSQGRTVNTEAFF. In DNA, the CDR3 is TGCGCCAGCAGCCAAGGTCGGACGGTGAACACTGAAGCTTTCTTT.

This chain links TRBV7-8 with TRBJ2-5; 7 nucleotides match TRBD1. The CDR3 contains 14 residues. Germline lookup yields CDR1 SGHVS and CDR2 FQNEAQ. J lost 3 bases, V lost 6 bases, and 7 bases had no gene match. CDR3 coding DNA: TGTGCCAGCAGGTCTGGGACAGTTGAAGAGACCCAGTACTTC. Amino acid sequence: CASRSGTVEETQYF. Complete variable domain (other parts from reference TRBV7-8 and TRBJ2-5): GAGVSQSPRYKVAKRGQDVALRCDPISGHVSLFWYQQALGQGPEFLTYFQNEAQLDKSGLPSDRFFAERPEGSVSTLKIQRTQQEDSAVYLCASRSGTVEETQYFGPGTRLLVL.

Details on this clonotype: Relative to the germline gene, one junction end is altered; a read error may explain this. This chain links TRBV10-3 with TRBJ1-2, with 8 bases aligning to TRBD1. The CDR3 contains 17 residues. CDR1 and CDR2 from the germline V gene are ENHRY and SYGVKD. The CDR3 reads CASSYSRDRLGTGGYTF. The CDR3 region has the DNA TGTGCCAGCAGTTATTCCCGGGACAGGTTGGGGACTGGGGGCTACACCTTC.

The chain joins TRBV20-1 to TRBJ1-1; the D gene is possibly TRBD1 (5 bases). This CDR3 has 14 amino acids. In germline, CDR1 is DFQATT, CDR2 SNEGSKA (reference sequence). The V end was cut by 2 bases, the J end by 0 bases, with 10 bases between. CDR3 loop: CSARLRTLNTEAFF. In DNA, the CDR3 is TGCAGTGCTAGACTTCGGACATTGAACACTGAAGCTTTCTTT.

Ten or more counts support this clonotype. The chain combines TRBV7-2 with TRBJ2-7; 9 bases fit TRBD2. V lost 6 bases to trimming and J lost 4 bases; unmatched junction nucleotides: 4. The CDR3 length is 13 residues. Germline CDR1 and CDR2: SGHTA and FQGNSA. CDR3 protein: CASRLTSGYEQYF. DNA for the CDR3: TGTGCCAGCAGATTGACTAGCGGTTACGAGCAGTACTTC.

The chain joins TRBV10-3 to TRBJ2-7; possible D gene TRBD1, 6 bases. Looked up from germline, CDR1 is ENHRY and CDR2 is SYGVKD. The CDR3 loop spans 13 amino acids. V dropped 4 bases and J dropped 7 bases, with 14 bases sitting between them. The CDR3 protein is CAISGRGPGEQYF. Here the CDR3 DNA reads TGTGCCATCAGTGGCAGGGGACCGGGGGAGCAGTACTTC.

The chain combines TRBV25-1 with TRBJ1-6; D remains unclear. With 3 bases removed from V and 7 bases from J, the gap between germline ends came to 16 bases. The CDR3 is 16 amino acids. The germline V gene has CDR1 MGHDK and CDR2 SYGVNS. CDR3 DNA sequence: TGTGCCAGCAGTGAGCCTCCGACGCGTGGAAATTCACCCCTCCACTTT. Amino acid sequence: CASSEPPTRGNSPLHF.

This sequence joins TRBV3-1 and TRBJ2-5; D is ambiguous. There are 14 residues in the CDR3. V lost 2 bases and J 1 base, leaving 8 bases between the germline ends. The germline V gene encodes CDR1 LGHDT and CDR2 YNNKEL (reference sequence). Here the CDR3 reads CASSQHHGQETQYF. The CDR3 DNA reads TGTGCCAGCAGCCAACATCACGGCCAAGAGACCCAGTACTTC.

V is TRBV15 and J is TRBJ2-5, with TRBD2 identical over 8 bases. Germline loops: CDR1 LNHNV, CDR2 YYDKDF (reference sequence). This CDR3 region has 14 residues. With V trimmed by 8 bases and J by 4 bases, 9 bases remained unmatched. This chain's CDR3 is CATQGAGGGETQYF. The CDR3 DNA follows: TGTGCCACCCAAGGGGCGGGGGGTGGAGAGACCCAGTACTTC.

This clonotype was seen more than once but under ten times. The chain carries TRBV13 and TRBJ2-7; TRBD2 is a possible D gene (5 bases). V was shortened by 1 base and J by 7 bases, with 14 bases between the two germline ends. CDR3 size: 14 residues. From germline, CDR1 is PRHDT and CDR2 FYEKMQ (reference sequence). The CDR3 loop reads CASSLAAVSGEQYF. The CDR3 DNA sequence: TGTGCCAGCAGCTTAGCGGCAGTCTCGGGGGAGCAGTACTTC.

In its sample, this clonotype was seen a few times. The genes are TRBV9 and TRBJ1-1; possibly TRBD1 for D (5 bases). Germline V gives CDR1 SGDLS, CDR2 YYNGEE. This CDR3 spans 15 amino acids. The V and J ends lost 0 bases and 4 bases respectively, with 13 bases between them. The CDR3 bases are TGTGCCAGCAGCGTAGGTCCAGAGGGGATCACTGAAGCTTTCTTT. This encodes CASSVGPEGITEAFF.

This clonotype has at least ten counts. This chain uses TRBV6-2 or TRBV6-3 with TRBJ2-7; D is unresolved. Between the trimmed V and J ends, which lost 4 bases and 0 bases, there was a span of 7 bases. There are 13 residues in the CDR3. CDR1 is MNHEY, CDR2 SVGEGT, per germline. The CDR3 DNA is TGTGCCAGCAGTTCGGGCTTCTCCTACGAGCAGTACTTC. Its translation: CASSSGFSYEQYF.

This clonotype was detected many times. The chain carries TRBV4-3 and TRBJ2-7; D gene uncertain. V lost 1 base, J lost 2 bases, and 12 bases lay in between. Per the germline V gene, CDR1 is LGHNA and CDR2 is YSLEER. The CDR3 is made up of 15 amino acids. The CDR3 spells CASSQAGDIAYEQYF. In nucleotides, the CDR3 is TGCGCCAGCAGCCAAGCAGGTGACATAGCCTACGAGCAGTACTTC.